Shown below are 5 T cell receptor beta chains from a single sample sequenced in a study of T cells after yellow fever vaccination. TCRdb reprocessed the 5' RACE reads with MiXCR, giving one entry per CDR3 protein. The repertoire holds hundreds of thousands of distinct CDR3 sequences, around 3.9% seen once, with 23% in the top ten. Source: PBMCs, taken on the day of the yellow fever booster vaccination. The receptor set was obtained from a man aged 18 to 29 who received the YFV17D yellow fever vaccine.

This clonotype appeared many times. This sequence joins TRBV7-2 and TRBJ2-1, with D tentatively TRBD1 (6 bases). V was shortened by 1 base and J by 8 bases, with 15 bases between the two germline ends. The CDR3 is 15 amino acids. CDR1 and CDR2 from the germline V gene are SGHTA and FQGNSA. CDR3 sequence: CASSLGRGQLDEQFF. CDR3 coding DNA: TGTGCCAGCAGCTTAGGTCGGGGACAACTCGATGAGCAGTTCTTC.

The chain is built from TRBV12-3 or TRBV12-4 and TRBJ1-2, with no clear D. The V end lost 5 bases, the J end lost 4 bases, and 14 bases lay between the germline ends. The CDR3 is 14 amino acids. The CDR3 loop reads CASSAGVFFYGYTF. CDR3 sequence (DNA): TGTGCCAGCAGTGCCGGCGTGTTCTTCTATGGCTACACCTTC.

The table lists this clonotype with many counts. V usage is TRBV5-6 and J usage is TRBJ2-3; D unclear. Per germline, CDR1 SGHDT and CDR2 YYEEEE. The CDR3 covers 14 residues. V lost 4 bases, J lost 9 bases, and 18 bases lay in between. Here the CDR3 DNA reads TGTGCCAGCAGCCCGGAGCAGGTCCCCCGCACGCAGTATTTT. It translates to CASSPEQVPRTQYF. Complete variable domain (other parts from reference TRBV5-6 and TRBJ2-3): DAGVTQSPTHLIKTRGQQVTLRCSPKSGHDTVSWYQQALGQGPQFIFQYYEEEERQRGNFPDRFSGHQFPNYSSELNVNALLLGDSALYLCASSPEQVPRTQYFGPGTRLTVL.

This clonotype was counted at least ten times. The rearrangement uses TRBV5-1 and TRBJ2-7, with 7 bases fitting TRBD2. The CDR3 is 15 amino acids. CDR1 and CDR2 (germline): SGHRS, YFSETQ. V gave up 2 bases and J gave up 2 bases; unmatched junction bases: 7. This CDR3 reads CASSLLAGEAYEQYF. For the CDR3, the DNA is TGCGCCAGCAGCTTACTCGCGGGGGAAGCCTACGAGCAGTACTTC.

This clonotype was seen a few times. V is TRBV18 and J is TRBJ2-7, with D uncertain. This CDR3 region has 12 residues. Between the trimmed V and J ends, which lost 6 bases and 7 bases, there was a span of 13 bases. CDR1 and CDR2 (germline): KGHSH, LQKENI. CDR3 DNA: TGTGCCAGCTCCCACGGCGCCTCGGAGCAGTACGTC. As protein: CASSHGASEQYV.